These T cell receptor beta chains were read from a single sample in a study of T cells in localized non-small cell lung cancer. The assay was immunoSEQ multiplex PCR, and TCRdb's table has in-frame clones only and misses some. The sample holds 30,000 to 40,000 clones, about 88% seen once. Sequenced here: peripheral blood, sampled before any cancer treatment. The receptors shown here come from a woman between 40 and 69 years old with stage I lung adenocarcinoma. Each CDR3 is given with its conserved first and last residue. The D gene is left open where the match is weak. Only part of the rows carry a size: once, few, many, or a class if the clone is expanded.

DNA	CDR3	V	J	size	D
TGTGCCAGTAGAAGACAGGGTTATCAGCCCCAGCATTTT	CASRRQGYQPQHF	TRBV19	TRBJ1-5	-	TRBD1
TGTGCCAGCAGTGAGAGGGGACTTCAACCCCTCCACTTT	CASSERGLQPLHF	TRBV6-1	TRBJ1-6	-	-
TGCGCCAGCAGCCAAACGTACAGCTTCTCCTACAATGAGCAGTTCTTC	CASSQTYSFSYNEQFF	TRBV4-3	TRBJ2-1	-	-
TGTGCCAGCAGCTTTCTCCCATTCGACCCAGAGCTTTACACTGAAGCTTTCTTT	CASSFLPFDPELYTEAFF	TRBV7-2	TRBJ1-1	-	-
TGTGCCAGCAGCTTATTTGCCGACAGGGTAACTGAAGCTTTCTTT	CASSLFADRVTEAFF	TRBV7-2	TRBJ1-1	-	TRBD1
TGTGCCAGCAGTGAGCAGGGGACAGATACGCAGTATTTT	CASSEQGTDTQYF	TRBV7-9	TRBJ2-3	-	-
TGTGCCAGCAGCTTAAACCAGGGTAGCTCCTACGAGCAGTACTTC	CASSLNQGSSYEQYF	TRBV7-3	TRBJ2-7	-	-
TGTGCCAGCAGCTTAGAGGGGTTGCGCAATCAGCCCCAGCATTTT	CASSLEGLRNQPQHF	TRBV9	TRBJ1-5	-	-
TGTGCCAGCAGCTTAGCGCCAGGGGCCAACTATGGCTACACCTTC	CASSLAPGANYGYTF	TRBV7-2	TRBJ1-2	-	-
TGTGCCAGCAGCTCGGGGGGGACGGGCTATGGCTACACCTTC	CASSSGGTGYGYTF	TRBV11-2	TRBJ1-2	once	-
TGTGCCAGCAGCGTAGAGGGACTAGTAAGGGAGCAGTTCTTC	CASSVEGLVREQFF	TRBV9	TRBJ2-1	-	TRBD2
TGTGCCAGCAGCTTGAGAGACGGGAACACTGAAGCTTTCTTT	CASSLRDGNTEAFF	TRBV5-4	TRBJ1-1	-	-
TGTGCCAGCAGCCAAGGTGACAGGGCGTGGGAAAAACTGTTTTTT	CASSQGDRAWEKLFF	TRBV4-2	TRBJ1-4	few	TRBD1
TGTGCCAGTAGACGGACAGGGGAGGGCGAGCAGTACTTC	CASRRTGEGEQYF	TRBV19	TRBJ2-7	-	TRBD1
TGTGCCAGTAGTAACCGGAGCAAGAGCTCTGGGGCCAACGTCCTGACTTTC	CASSNRSKSSGANVLTF	TRBV19	TRBJ2-6	once	-
TGTGCCAGCAGAGACGGGACAGCAGGGAGCAATCAGCCCCAGCATTTT	CASRDGTAGSNQPQHF	TRBV2	TRBJ1-5	-	TRBD1
TGTGCCAGCAGTCGGGACAGGGAAATAGACACCATATATTTT	CASSRDREIDTIYF	TRBV6-1	TRBJ1-3	-	TRBD1
TGTGCCAGCAGTTACGAAGCGGGGGGGCTTCAAGAGACCCAGTACTTC	CASSYEAGGLQETQYF	TRBV6-5	TRBJ2-5	once	TRBD2
TGTGCCAGCAGCTACAGTAGCGGGGGGGCGAATGAGCAGTTCTTC	CASSYSSGGANEQFF	TRBV7-9	TRBJ2-1	-	TRBD2
TGTGCCAGCAGCTTGGAGGCCGGGGAGCTGTTTTTT	CASSLEAGELFF	TRBV5-4	TRBJ2-2	-	-
TGCAGCGTTGAGGACTCCGCAGATACGCAGTATTTT	CSVEDSADTQYF	TRBV29-1	TRBJ2-3	-	-
TGTGCCATCAGTGTTGGGGGTTCGAACGAGCAGTACTTC	CAISVGGSNEQYF	TRBV10-3	TRBJ2-7	-	-
TGCGCCAGCAGCTTGCCAGGGATTTCCCGGGAGCTGTTTTTT	CASSLPGISRELFF	TRBV5-1	TRBJ2-2	-	-
TGCGCCAGCAGCCAAGATAGAGGGTATAGCAATCAGCCCCAGCATTTT	CASSQDRGYSNQPQHF	TRBV4-3	TRBJ1-5	-	-
TGTGCCATCAGTGAAGGGAACGGGGGGGCCTTCACCGGGGAGCTGTTTTTT	CAISEGNGGAFTGELFF	TRBV10-3	TRBJ2-2	once	TRBD2
TGTGCCACCAGTCAACCCTGGGGGACTGAAGCTTTCTTT	CATSQPWGTEAFF	TRBV15	TRBJ1-1	-	-
TGTGCCAGCAGTGACTCGGCAGGGGGCTCTGACACCGGGGAGCTGTTTTTT	CASSDSAGGSDTGELFF	TRBV6-4	TRBJ2-2	once	TRBD1
TGTGCCAGCAGTGATTTAGCCCCCCATACAGGCGGGGACACTGAAGCTTTCTTT	CASSDLAPHTGGDTEAFF	TRBV25-1	TRBJ1-1	-	-
TGTGCCAGCAGCGATAGGACCGGGACAAGAATTCTAGCCAAAAACATTCAGTACTTC	CASSDRTGTRILAKNIQYF	TRBV11-3	TRBJ2-4	-	-
TGTGCCAGCAGTTATGGAGGTCTTGACTCTGGAAACACCATATATTTT	CASSYGGLDSGNTIYF	TRBV6-5	TRBJ1-3	-	-
TGCGCCAGCAGCCAAGGACAGGGGGCCTCCTACGAGCAGTACTTC	CASSQGQGASYEQYF	TRBV4-3	TRBJ2-7	-	TRBD1
TGTGCCAGCAGAGGGGGCTCCGACGGCCTAAACTATGGCTACACCTTC	CASRGGSDGLNYGYTF	TRBV9	TRBJ1-2	-	TRBD1
TGCGCCAGCAGCTGGGGGGGTACTCTCTTCTCCTACAATGAGCAGTTCTTC	CASSWGGTLFSYNEQFF	TRBV5-1	TRBJ2-1	-	TRBD2
TGTGCCAGCAGCAACGGGGCTAATCCGCGGGGGGCGCGGGAATCCTCCTACGAGCAGTACTTC	CASSNGANPRGARESSYEQYF	TRBV21-1	TRBJ2-7	-	-
TGTGCCAGCTCACCAGGGACAACTCTCAATCAGCCCCAGCATTTT	CASSPGTTLNQPQHF	TRBV18	TRBJ1-5	-	-
TGTGCCAGCAGGGAGAGTAGGACGACGCGGCCAGGGGAGACCCAGTACTTC	CASRESRTTRPGETQYF	TRBV2	TRBJ2-5	-	-
TGTGCCAGCAGCTACAAATGGACTAGCGAGGTTACGTCCTACAATGAGCAGTTCTTC	CASSYKWTSEVTSYNEQFF	TRBV7-9	TRBJ2-1	-	TRBD2
TGTGCCAGCAGCTTATTGGACGGAAACACCATATATTTT	CASSLLDGNTIYF	TRBV13	TRBJ1-3	-	-
TGTGCCAGCAGCTCGGGACAGGGGAAGTTGAGGACCCAGTACTTC	CASSSGQGKLRTQYF	TRBV13	TRBJ2-5	-	TRBD1
TGTGCCAGCAGTACTCCTCCGGATGAGCAGTTCTTC	CASSTPPDEQFF	TRBV6-5	TRBJ2-1	-	-
TGTGCCACCAGCAGACTACCGGGCCTATTCATCTACGAGCAGTACTTC	CATSRLPGLFIYEQYF	TRBV15	TRBJ2-7	-	-
TGCGCCAGCACAGATAGGACAGGGACCTACTACGAGCAGTACTTC	CASTDRTGTYYEQYF	TRBV10-1	TRBJ2-7	-	TRBD1
TGTGCCAGCAGCTTAGCGCGGGGGCCCGGGGCCAACGTCCTGACTTTC	CASSLARGPGANVLTF	TRBV7-2	TRBJ2-6	-	-
TGTGCCAGCAGCGGAGGGACATTGAAAAACACCATATATTTT	CASSGGTLKNTIYF	TRBV9	TRBJ1-3	-	-
TGTGCCAGTAGTACTATGCCGGGACAGGCTTTGCCCAAAAACATTCAGTACTTC	CASSTMPGQALPKNIQYF	TRBV19	TRBJ2-4	-	TRBD1
TGTGCCAGCAGCTTACAGGGGGCTGAAGCTTTCTTT	CASSLQGAEAFF	TRBV9	TRBJ1-1	-	TRBD1
TGCGCCAGCAGCCAAGATGTGAGTTGGGGAGTCACCTACAATGAGCAGTTCTTC	CASSQDVSWGVTYNEQFF	TRBV4-1	TRBJ2-1	-	-